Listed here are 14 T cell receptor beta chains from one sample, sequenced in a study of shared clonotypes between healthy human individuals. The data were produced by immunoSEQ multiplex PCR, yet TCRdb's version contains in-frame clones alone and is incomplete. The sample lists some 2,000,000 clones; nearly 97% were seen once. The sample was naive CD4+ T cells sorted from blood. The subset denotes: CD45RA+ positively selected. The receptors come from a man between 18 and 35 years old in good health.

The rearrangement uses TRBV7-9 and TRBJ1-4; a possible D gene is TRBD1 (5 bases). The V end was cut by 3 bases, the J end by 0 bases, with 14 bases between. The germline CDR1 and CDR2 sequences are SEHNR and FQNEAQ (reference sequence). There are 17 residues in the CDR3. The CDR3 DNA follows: TGTGCCAGCAGCTTCGGGACCGGAAAATCAACTAATGAAAAACTGTTTTTT. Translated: CASSFGTGKSTNEKLFF.

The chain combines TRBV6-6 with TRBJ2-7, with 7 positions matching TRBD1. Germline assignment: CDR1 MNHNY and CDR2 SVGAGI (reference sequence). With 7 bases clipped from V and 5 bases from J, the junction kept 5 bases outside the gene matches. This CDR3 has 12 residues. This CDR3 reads CASKQGYNEQYF. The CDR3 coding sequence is TGTGCCAGCAAACAGGGGTACAACGAGCAGTACTTC.

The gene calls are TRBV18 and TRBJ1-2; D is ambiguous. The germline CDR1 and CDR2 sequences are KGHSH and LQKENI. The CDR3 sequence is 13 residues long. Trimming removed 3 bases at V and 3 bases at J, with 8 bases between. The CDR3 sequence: CASSPDGYYGYTF. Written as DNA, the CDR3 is TGTGCCAGCTCACCGGACGGCTACTATGGCTACACCTTC.

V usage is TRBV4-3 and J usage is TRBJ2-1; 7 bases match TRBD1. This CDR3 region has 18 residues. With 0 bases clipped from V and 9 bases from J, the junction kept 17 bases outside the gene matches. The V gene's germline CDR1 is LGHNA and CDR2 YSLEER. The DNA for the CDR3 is TGCGCCAGCAGCCAAGAAAGGATCGACAGGGTAATTTCGGGTGAGCAGTTCTTC. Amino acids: CASSQERIDRVISGEQFF.

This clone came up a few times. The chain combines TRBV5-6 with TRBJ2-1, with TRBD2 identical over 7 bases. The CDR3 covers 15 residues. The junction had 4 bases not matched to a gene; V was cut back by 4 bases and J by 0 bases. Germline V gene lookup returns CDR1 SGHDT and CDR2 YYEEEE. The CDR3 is CASSPTSASYNEQFF. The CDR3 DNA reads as TGTGCCAGCAGCCCAACTAGCGCCTCCTACAATGAGCAGTTCTTC.

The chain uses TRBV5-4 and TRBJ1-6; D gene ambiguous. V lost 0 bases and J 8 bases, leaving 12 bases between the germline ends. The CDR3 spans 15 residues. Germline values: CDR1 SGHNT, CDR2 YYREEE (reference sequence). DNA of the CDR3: TGTGCCAGCAGCTTGGGGTCGGGGAGGGATTCACCCCTCCACTTT. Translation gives CASSLGSGRDSPLHF.

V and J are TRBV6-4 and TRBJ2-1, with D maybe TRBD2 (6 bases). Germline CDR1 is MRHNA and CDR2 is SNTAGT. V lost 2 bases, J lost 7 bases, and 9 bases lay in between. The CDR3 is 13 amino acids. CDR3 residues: CASSDGRGNEQFF. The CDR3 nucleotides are TGTGCCAGCAGTGACGGGCGGGGAAATGAGCAGTTCTTC.

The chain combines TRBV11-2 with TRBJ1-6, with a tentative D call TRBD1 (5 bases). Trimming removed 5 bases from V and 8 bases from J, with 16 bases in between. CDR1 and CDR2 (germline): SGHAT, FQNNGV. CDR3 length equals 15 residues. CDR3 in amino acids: CASSILPGRDSPLHF. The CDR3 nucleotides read TGTGCCAGCAGCATATTACCGGGACGGGATTCACCCCTCCACTTT.

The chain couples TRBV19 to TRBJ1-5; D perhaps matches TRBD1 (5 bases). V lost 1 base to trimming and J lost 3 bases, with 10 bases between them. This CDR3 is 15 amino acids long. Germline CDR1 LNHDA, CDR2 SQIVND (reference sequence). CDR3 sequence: CASSIGIGANQPQHF. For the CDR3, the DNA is TGTGCCAGTAGTATAGGGATCGGGGCCAATCAGCCCCAGCATTTT.

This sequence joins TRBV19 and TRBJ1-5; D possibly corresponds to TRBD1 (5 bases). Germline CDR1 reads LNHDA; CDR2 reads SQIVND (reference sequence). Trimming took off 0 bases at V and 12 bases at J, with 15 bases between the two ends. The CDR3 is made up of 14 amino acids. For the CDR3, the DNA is TGTGCCAGTAGTATAGATATAATAGCCGGGGGCCAGCATTTT. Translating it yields CASSIDIIAGGQHF.

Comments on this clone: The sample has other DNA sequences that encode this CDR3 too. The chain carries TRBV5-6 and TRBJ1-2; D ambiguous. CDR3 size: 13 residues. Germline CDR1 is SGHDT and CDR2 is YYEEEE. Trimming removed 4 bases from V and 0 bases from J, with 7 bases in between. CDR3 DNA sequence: TGTGCCAGCAGCCCCGGAGCTAACTATGGCTACACCTTC. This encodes CASSPGANYGYTF.

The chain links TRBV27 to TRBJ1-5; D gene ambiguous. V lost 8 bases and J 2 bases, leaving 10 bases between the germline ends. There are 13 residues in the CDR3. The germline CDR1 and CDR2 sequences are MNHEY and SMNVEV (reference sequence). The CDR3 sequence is CASGRAGNQPQHF. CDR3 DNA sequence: TGTGCCAGCGGACGAGCAGGCAATCAGCCCCAGCATTTT.

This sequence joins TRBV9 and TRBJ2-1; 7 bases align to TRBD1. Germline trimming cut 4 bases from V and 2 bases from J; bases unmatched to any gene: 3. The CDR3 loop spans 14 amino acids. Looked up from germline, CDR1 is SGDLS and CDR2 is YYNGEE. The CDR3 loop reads CASSQGTAYNEQFF. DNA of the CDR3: TGTGCCAGCAGCCAAGGGACAGCCTACAATGAGCAGTTCTTC.

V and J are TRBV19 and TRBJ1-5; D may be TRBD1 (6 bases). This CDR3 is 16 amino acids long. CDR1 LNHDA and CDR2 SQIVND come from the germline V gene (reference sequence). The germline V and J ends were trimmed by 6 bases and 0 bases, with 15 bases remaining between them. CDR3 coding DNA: TGTGCCAGTAGAGGTTTGGGGGGCTATAGCAATCAGCCCCAGCATTTT. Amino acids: CASRGLGGYSNQPQHF.